The 5 T cell receptor beta chains below all came from one sample that was sequenced in a study of T cells after yellow fever vaccination. TCRdb re-analysed the 5' RACE reads in MiXCR, keeping a single row per CDR3 protein. The sample has about 220,000 distinct CDR3 sequences, less than 3.5% seen once. The sample here was CD4+ T cells sorted from PBMCs, taken 10 days after the yellow fever booster vaccination. These receptors all stem from a man aged 18 to 29 who received the YFV17D yellow fever vaccine.

This clonotype was counted at least ten times. J is TRBJ2-3 and V is TRBV12-3 or TRBV12-4; D is possibly TRBD1 (5 bases). CDR3 length equals 15 residues. The V and J ends lost 2 bases and 0 bases respectively, with 9 bases between them. In DNA form, the CDR3 reads TGTGCCAGCAGTTTACAGGGCGATAGCACAGATACGCAGTATTTT. Its translation: CASSLQGDSTDTQYF.

This clonotype was seen more than once but under ten times. The rearrangement links TRBV20-1 to TRBJ2-1; D remains unclear. The CDR3 spans 12 residues. V lost 3 bases and J lost 7, with 10 bases in between. CDR1 and CDR2 (germline): DFQATT, SNEGSKA (reference sequence). The CDR3 reads CSASLGWNEQFF. The CDR3 nucleotides read TGCAGTGCTAGTCTAGGTTGGAATGAGCAGTTCTTC.

This clonotype was seen many times. This chain joins TRBV29-1 and TRBJ2-1; 7 nucleotides agree with TRBD1. J lost 9 bases, V lost 5 bases, and 16 bases had no gene match. CDR1 and CDR2 (germline): SQVTM, ANQGSEA. The CDR3 totals 15 residues. The CDR3 nucleotides read TGCAGCGTTATAAAGGGGGCGTCGGCCGCGGGTGAGCAGTTCTTC. Translation gives CSVIKGASAAGEQFF.

The gene calls are TRBV5-1 and TRBJ1-1; 10 bases are a match to TRBD1. Germline-derived CDR1 and CDR2 are SGHRS and YFSETQ. This CDR3 has 14 residues. The V gene end was trimmed by 4 bases and the J gene end by 6 bases; junction bases not matched to a gene: 6. The CDR3 DNA reads as TGCGCCAGCAGCGCGGGACAGGGGATGGCTGAAGCTTTCTTT. Protein: CASSAGQGMAEAFF.

This clonotype was seen a handful of times. The V call is TRBV7-2, the J call TRBJ1-2; 11 bases are shared with TRBD1. The CDR3 is 15 amino acids. J lost 8 bases, V lost 3 bases, and 8 bases had no gene match. The V gene's germline CDR1 is SGHTA and CDR2 FQGNSA. In DNA form, the CDR3 reads TGTGCCAGCAGCTTTTCCGGGACAGGGGGTCTGGGCTACACCTTC. Translating it yields CASSFSGTGGLGYTF. The whole variable domain, filled in from reference TRBV7-2 and TRBJ1-2, reads GAGVSQSPSNKVTEKGKDVELRCDPISGHTALYWYRQSLGQGLEFLIYFQGNSAPDKSGLPSDRFSAERTGGSVSTLTIQRTQQEDSAVYLCASSFSGTGGLGYTFGSGTRLTVV.